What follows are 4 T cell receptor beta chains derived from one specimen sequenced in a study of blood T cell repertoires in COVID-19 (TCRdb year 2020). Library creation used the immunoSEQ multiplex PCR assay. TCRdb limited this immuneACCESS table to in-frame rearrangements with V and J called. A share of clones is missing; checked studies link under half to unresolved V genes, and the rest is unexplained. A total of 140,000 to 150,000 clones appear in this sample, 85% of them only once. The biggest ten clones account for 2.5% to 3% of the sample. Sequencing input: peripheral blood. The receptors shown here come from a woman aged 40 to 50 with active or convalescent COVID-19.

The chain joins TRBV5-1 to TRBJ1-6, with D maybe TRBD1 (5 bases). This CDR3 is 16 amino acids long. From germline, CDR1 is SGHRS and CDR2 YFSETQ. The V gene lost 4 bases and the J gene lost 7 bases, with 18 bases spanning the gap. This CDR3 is CASSLGPRGENSPLHF. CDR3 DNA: TGCGCCAGCAGCCTGGGACCCCGGGGAGAGAATTCACCCCTCCACTTT.

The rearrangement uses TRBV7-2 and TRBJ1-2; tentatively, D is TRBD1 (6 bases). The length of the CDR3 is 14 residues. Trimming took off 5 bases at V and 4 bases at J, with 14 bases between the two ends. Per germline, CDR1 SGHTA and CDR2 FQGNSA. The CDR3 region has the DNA TGTGCCAGCAGCACACAGGGCCCATCCTATGGCTACACCTTC. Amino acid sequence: CASSTQGPSYGYTF.

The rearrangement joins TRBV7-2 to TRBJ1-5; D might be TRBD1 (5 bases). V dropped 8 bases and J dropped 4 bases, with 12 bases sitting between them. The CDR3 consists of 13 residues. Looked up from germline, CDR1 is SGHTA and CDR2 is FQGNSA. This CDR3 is CASAQGRNQPQHF. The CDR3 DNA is TGTGCCAGCGCCCAGGGTAGGAATCAGCCCCAGCATTTT.

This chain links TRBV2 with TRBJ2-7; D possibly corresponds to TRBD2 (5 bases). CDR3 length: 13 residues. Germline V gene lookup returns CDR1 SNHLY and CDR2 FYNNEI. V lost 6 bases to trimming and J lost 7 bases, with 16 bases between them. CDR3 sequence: CASSVIGGGEQYF. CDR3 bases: TGTGCCAGCAGCGTTATCGGAGGTGGGGAGCAGTACTTC.